These T cell receptor beta chains were read from a single sample in a study of post-analysis software for immune sequencing data. TCRdb recomputed calls from the PCR reads with MiXCR, one row per CDR3 protein. Seen here are 600,000 to 750,000 distinct CDR3 sequences, roughly three fifths observed once, and the top ten hold over 9%. The material sequenced was blood. Receptors originate from a girl aged 2-10 years with multiple sclerosis. CDR3s include the opening cysteine and the closing phenylalanine or tryptophan. The D gene is left open where the match is weak. The listing skips clone size in some rows; elsewhere it reads once, few, many or a size class.

cdr3_length: 17; v_call: TRBV2; clone_size: -; j_call: TRBJ2-6; d_call: -; cdr3_nt: TGTGCCAGCAGTGGGAACAGGGCCCCTCTCGTGGCCAACGTCCTGACTTTC; cdr3_aa: CASSGNRAPLVANVLTF
cdr3_length: 17; v_call: TRBV3-1; clone_size: -; j_call: TRBJ2-3; d_call: TRBD2; cdr3_nt: TGTGCCAGCAGCCAGAGTCATAGCGGGAGCGGAACAGATACGCAGTATTTT; cdr3_aa: CASSQSHSGSGTDTQYF
cdr3_length: 16; v_call: TRBV7-6; clone_size: -; j_call: TRBJ1-5; d_call: -; cdr3_nt: TGTGCCAGCATCCCCCAGGGGCGGGATAGCAATCAGCCCCAGCATTTT; cdr3_aa: CASIPQGRDSNQPQHF
cdr3_length: 15; v_call: TRBV6-2/TRBV6-3; clone_size: -; j_call: TRBJ2-1; d_call: -; cdr3_nt: TGTGCCAGCACCCTAGGGGCGGCCCCCTACAATGAGCAGTTCTTC; cdr3_aa: CASTLGAAPYNEQFF
cdr3_length: 14; v_call: TRBV20-1; clone_size: -; j_call: TRBJ2-3; d_call: -; cdr3_nt: TGCAGTGTTAAGGGGCTATCAAACACAGATACGCAGTATTTT; cdr3_aa: CSVKGLSNTDTQYF
cdr3_length: 14; v_call: TRBV10-3; clone_size: few; j_call: TRBJ2-5; d_call: -; cdr3_nt: TGTGCCATCAGCCTAGGGAAGGCGAAAGAGACCCAGTACTTC; cdr3_aa: CAISLGKAKETQYF
cdr3_length: 12; v_call: TRBV29-1; clone_size: few; j_call: TRBJ2-1; d_call: -; cdr3_nt: TGCAGCGTTGAAGGTAGGGGCAATGAGCAGTTCTTC; cdr3_aa: CSVEGRGNEQFF
cdr3_length: 12; v_call: TRBV4-3; clone_size: -; j_call: TRBJ1-6; d_call: -; cdr3_nt: TGCGCCAGCAGCCAAGGAGATTCACCCCTCCACTTT; cdr3_aa: CASSQGDSPLHF
cdr3_length: 13; v_call: TRBV7-7; clone_size: -; j_call: TRBJ2-1; d_call: -; cdr3_nt: TGTGCCAGCAGCTTAGAGGCTACCCAGGAGCAGTTCTTC; cdr3_aa: CASSLEATQEQFF
cdr3_length: 12; v_call: TRBV10-2; clone_size: -; j_call: TRBJ2-1; d_call: -; cdr3_nt: TGCGCCAGCAGTGAGTCACTGCCGCGGGGGTTCTTC; cdr3_aa: CASSESLPRGFF
cdr3_length: 16; v_call: TRBV4-1; clone_size: once; j_call: TRBJ2-7; d_call: TRBD1; cdr3_nt: TGCGCCAGCAGCCAAGAGGGAAGGGGGCGATCTTGGGAGCAGTACTTC; cdr3_aa: CASSQEGRGRSWEQYF
cdr3_length: 13; v_call: TRBV7-2; clone_size: -; j_call: TRBJ2-1; d_call: TRBD2; cdr3_nt: TGTGCCTCGGCAAGCGGGGGGGGCAATGAGCAGTTCTTC; cdr3_aa: CASASGGGNEQFF
cdr3_length: 14; v_call: TRBV4-3; clone_size: -; j_call: TRBJ2-4; d_call: -; cdr3_nt: TGCGCCAGCAGCCAACAGGAAAAACAAAACATTCAGTACTTC; cdr3_aa: CASSQQEKQNIQYF
cdr3_length: 13; v_call: TRBV12-3/TRBV12-4; clone_size: -; j_call: TRBJ2-3; d_call: TRBD2; cdr3_nt: TGTGCCAGCAGCCGAGCGGGAGCTGATACGCAGTATTTT; cdr3_aa: CASSRAGADTQYF
cdr3_length: 14; v_call: TRBV7-2; clone_size: few; j_call: TRBJ2-5; d_call: -; cdr3_nt: TGTGCCAGCAGCCCCCCCCCGGTCCAAGAGACCCAGTACTTC; cdr3_aa: CASSPPPVQETQYF
cdr3_length: 14; v_call: TRBV7-2; clone_size: -; j_call: TRBJ2-5; d_call: TRBD2; cdr3_nt: TGTGCCAGCGGGAAGGGAGCGGGAGAAGAGACCCAGTACTTC; cdr3_aa: CASGKGAGEETQYF
cdr3_length: 18; v_call: TRBV5-5; clone_size: once; j_call: TRBJ2-5; d_call: -; cdr3_nt: TGTGCCAGCAGCTTGGGATGGCGCGGAACCTTCACCCAAGAGACCCAGTACTTC; cdr3_aa: CASSLGWRGTFTQETQYF